This T cell receptor beta chain appears in the sequencing data of a study of T cell responses to AZD1222 COVID-19 vaccine (dated by TCRdb to 2020 to 2023). For the wider study: AZD1222 recipients with second doses at about 4 weeks or about 12 weeks were pooled, because spike-specific TCR depth and breadth did not differ between schedules. TCR sequencing covered 230 to 250 trial participants: around 210 given two doses of AZD1222 and about 26 given two doses of MenACWY control vaccine. Trial participants were enrolled by age into 18-55, 56-69 and 70-plus year subgroups, with about 150, 28 and 57 TCR-sequenced participants respectively.

The time point label corresponds to: baseline before first vaccination. Samples from vaccinated people were obtained from the UK trials COV001 and COV002, which included a single-blind randomized controlled phase 2/3 trial of AZD1222 (ChAdOx1 nCoV-19) in healthy adults. Trial participant PBMC samples were collected at day 0 and day 28 after the second dose for TCRbeta chain sequencing. Concerning this clone: Its antigen is unknown. No much larger clone is present one base from it, and per-base qualities are unavailable.

What the authors observed across the whole study: Because no samples from the day 14 peak response were available, repertoires could be characterized only after the peak T cell response. Spike-specific TCR breadth and depth rose significantly after two AZD1222 doses compared with day 0 and with MenACWY recipients. Conclusions about previously exposed vaccinees were limited because only a handful of AZD1222 recipients were SARS-CoV-2 seropositive at baseline. The vaccine-associated CD4 TCRs covered the entire spike protein, and the dominant responses fell in regions 160-218 and 743-854. In the small 56-69-year group, the increase in depth fell short of significance, most likely because of low power. Reportedly, almost half of the unique spike-specific TCRs recognized epitopes lying outside the regions that are mutated in the B.1.351 and B.1.1.7 variants. Participants were mostly white British, with more females than males. The authors suggested clonal diversity may have been underestimated.

The CDR3 regions of human TCRbeta chains were subjected to immunosequencing. Turning to the authors' computational methods: TCRs in the repertoires were compared against a reference library of SARS-CoV-2-specific TCRs that had been generated with the MIRA antigen-specificity platform. Breadth was defined as the fraction of unique TCRs that were SARS-CoV-2-associated, and depth was defined as the fraction of total T cells that were SARS-CoV-2-associated. Using the MIRA data, every spike-specific TCR was mapped to the spike region that the TCR reacted to and assigned to either a CD4 or a CD8 class. Log10-transformed breadth and depth values were compared by one-way ANOVA with Sidak's multiple comparisons tests. Sourced from immuneACCESS, this table was stored by TCRdb with only in-frame sequences that have V and J called. A share of the clones is absent; for the studies checked, an unresolved V gene accounts for under half, and the remainder has no known explanation. V and J calls and clone size are those listed in that table; D and trimming were worked out from the DNA. Within this sample are around 200,000 clones, with just over 90% of them counted one time only. The ten biggest clones cover roughly 0.99% of the sample.

This specimen was peripheral blood, taken on day 0 of AZD1222 vaccination. This receptor was obtained from an adult in good health.

The CDR3 protein: CASSYSPSGRHGNTIYF. The DNA sequence is given as TGTGCCAGCAGCTACTCACCCTCGGGACGTCATGGAAACACCATATATTTT. Here the chain combines TRBV7-2 and TRBJ1-3; perhaps TRBD1 is the D gene, with 5 bases matching. V is shortened by 4 bases, J by 3 bases, and the region joining them spans 19 bases. CDR1 and CDR2, per the germline V gene, are SGHTA and FQGNSA. The CDR3 contains 17 residues, cysteine and phenylalanine counted. Kept here is only the CDR3 DNA, which spans 51 bases and is read in frame from base 1.